Shown below are 21 T cell receptor beta chains from a single sample sequenced in a study of Graves' ophthalmopathy and Graves' hyperthyroidism. Amplifying from RNA transcripts, the study obtained TCR beta CDR3 regions. HTBI primers primed a first-round RT-PCR, and a second-round multiplex PCR followed. MiXCR, applied by TCRdb to the multiplex PCR reads, yields one record per CDR3 protein. In the table there are over a million distinct CDR3 sequences, roughly 35% of which are singletons. The sample comprised peripheral blood or thyroid tissue (not recorded which). These receptors all stem from an adult man with Graves' hyperthyroidism.

This clonotype was seen a handful of times. A read error may be the cause here, since a much bigger clone is one base away. The V gene is TRBV2, the J gene TRBJ2-6; 7 bases map to TRBD1. Per the germline V gene, CDR1 is SNHLY and CDR2 is FYNNEI. This CDR3 contains 15 residues. J gave up 0 bases and V 6 bases, and 2 bases lay outside the gene matches. CDR3 DNA: TGTGCCAGCAGGGGACAGTACTCTGGGGCCAACGTCCTGACTTTC. Residues: CASRGQYSGANVLTF.

The chain is built from TRBV2 and TRBJ1-6; D is perhaps TRBD1 (6 bases). The CDR3 spans 16 residues. The V end lost 3 bases, the J end lost 5 bases, and 14 bases lay between the germline ends. Germline V gene data show CDR1 as SNHLY and CDR2 as FYNNEI. In nucleotides, the CDR3 is TGTGCCAGCAGTGAGCTCCAGGGGATTAATAATTCACCCCTCCACTTT. Encoded protein: CASSELQGINNSPLHF.

This clonotype was seen a handful of times. The rearrangement joins TRBV6-5 to TRBJ1-3, with D perhaps TRBD1 (5 bases). This CDR3 is 18 amino acids long. Per the germline V gene, CDR1 is MNHEY and CDR2 is SVGAGI. Trimming took off 6 bases at V and 2 bases at J, with 23 bases between the two ends. For the CDR3, the DNA is TGTGCCAGCAGACGCTTCGGCTCTCAGGGATCTACTGGAAACACCATATATTTT. This sequence encodes CASRRFGSQGSTGNTIYF.

With respect to this clonotype: The junction shows a germline mismatch at one end, possibly a read error. This chain links TRBV10-3 with TRBJ2-2, with 7 bases matching TRBD2. The CDR3 contains 17 residues. Looked up from germline, CDR1 is ENHRY and CDR2 is SYGVKD. CDR3 DNA: TGTGCCAGCAGTTACTTGGGCGGGGGAGCCCTCCCCGGGGAGCTGTTTTTT. As protein: CASSYLGGGALPGELFF.

V is TRBV28 and J is TRBJ1-1; D may be TRBD1 (5 bases). The CDR3 totals 14 residues. Per germline, CDR1 MDHEN and CDR2 SYDVKM. V lost 6 bases and J 5 bases, leaving 16 bases between the germline ends. CDR3 bases: TGTGCCAGCAGCTCCGGGGGTGAGGTTACTGAAGCTTTCTTT. This codes for CASSSGGEVTEAFF.

This clonotype came up many times. J is TRBJ2-7 and V is TRBV10-3; a possible D gene is TRBD1 (5 bases). Trimming cost V 0 bases and J 3 bases, with 15 bases left between them. Germline V gene lookup returns CDR1 ENHRY and CDR2 SYGVKD. The CDR3 is 16 residues long. CDR3 residues: CAISESWQGEHYEQYF. The CDR3, as DNA: TGTGCCATCAGTGAGTCGTGGCAAGGGGAACACTACGAGCAGTACTTC.

V is TRBV3-1 and J is TRBJ1-3, with D uncertain. V dropped 4 bases and J dropped 8 bases, with 12 bases sitting between them. Germline V CDR1 and CDR2: LGHDT, YNNKEL (reference sequence). CDR3 length equals 13 residues. The CDR3: CASSPGVEYTIYF. Here the CDR3 DNA reads TGTGCCAGCAGCCCCGGGGTCGAATACACCATATATTTT.

Points on this clonotype: A much larger clone lies one base from this, so it may be a read error. This chain connects TRBV2 to TRBJ2-7; the D is unclear. There are 14 residues in the CDR3. V lost 4 bases, J lost 5 bases, and 15 bases lay in between. CDR1 SNHLY and CDR2 FYNNEI come from the germline V gene. The CDR3 DNA follows: TGTGCCAGCAGTGGAGGTCTGGGATCAGACGAGCAGTACTTC. This sequence encodes CASSGGLGSDEQYF.

This clonotype was counted a few times. The chain combines TRBV4-3 with TRBJ2-7; the D gene is possibly TRBD1 (6 bases). The CDR3 length is 15 residues. V dropped 0 bases and J dropped 6 bases, with 15 bases sitting between them. Germline V CDR1 and CDR2: LGHNA, YSLEER. DNA of the CDR3: TGCGCCAGCAGCCAAGACCCGACAGGCGTGGGCGAGCAGTACTTC. The encoded protein is CASSQDPTGVGEQYF.

Worth noting for this clonotype: This could be a read error, since a much larger clone is one nucleotide away. This chain connects TRBV20-1 to TRBJ1-2, with TRBD1 as a possible D gene (6 bases). CDR3 size: 17 residues. Germline V gene lookup returns CDR1 DFQATT and CDR2 SNEGSKA (reference sequence). CDR3 region: CSAREARGQGRAYVYTF. CDR3 bases: TGCAGTGCTAGAGAGGCTCGGGGGCAGGGGCGGGCTTATGTCTACACCTTC.

The chain employs TRBV19 and TRBJ2-7; 7 positions match TRBD1. The CDR3 spans 14 residues. CDR1 and CDR2 (germline): LNHDA, SQIVND (reference sequence). V lost 3 bases to trimming and J lost 3 bases; unmatched junction nucleotides: 5. The CDR3 nucleotides are TGTGCCAGTAGTATCAGGGGGACCCTCTACGAGCAGTACTTC. Amino acids: CASSIRGTLYEQYF.

The chain links TRBV5-1 to TRBJ1-6; 8 nucleotides align to TRBD1. The ends lost 5 bases at V and 9 bases at J; junction bases unmatched: 25. The germline CDR1 and CDR2 sequences are SGHRS and YFSETQ. The length of the CDR3 is 20 residues. The CDR3 region has the DNA TGCGCCAGCAGTCCCGGGGGTGCCACCAGTGCAGGGACAGGACCTTCACCCCTCCACTTT. Protein: CASSPGGATSAGTGPSPLHF.

This chain links TRBV7-2 with TRBJ2-3; D may correspond to TRBD1 or TRBD2 (5 bases each). Germline CDR1 is SGHTA and CDR2 is FQGNSA. The V and J ends lost 5 bases and 0 bases respectively, with 15 bases between them. CDR3 length: 16 amino acids. The CDR3 DNA follows: TGTGCCAGCAGCGGGGCAGGACTCCCTAGCACAGATACGCAGTATTTT. This encodes CASSGAGLPSTDTQYF.

This clonotype has more than one count but fewer than ten. The chain employs TRBV5-4 and TRBJ2-7; D is possibly TRBD1 (6 bases). V was shortened by 0 bases and J by 2 bases, with 18 bases between the two germline ends. Germline V gene sequence: CDR1 SGHNT, CDR2 YYREEE (reference sequence). This CDR3 spans 17 amino acids. CDR3 sequence reads: CASSLVMWKSGAYEQYF. The CDR3 region has the DNA TGTGCCAGCAGCTTGGTAATGTGGAAGTCAGGGGCCTACGAGCAGTACTTC.

The rearrangement joins TRBV10-3 to TRBJ1-3; unclear D gene. CDR3 length: 13 amino acids. The germline V gene encodes CDR1 ENHRY and CDR2 SYGVKD. With 8 bases removed from V and 8 bases from J, the gap between germline ends came to 16 bases. The CDR3 protein is CAIPTVRGYTIYF. The CDR3, as DNA: TGTGCCATCCCGACGGTGCGCGGCTACACCATATATTTT.

This chain uses TRBV6-2 or TRBV6-3 with TRBJ1-4, with D possibly TRBD1 on 5 matching bases. The CDR3 runs to 15 residues. Deletions cut 5 bases from V and 6 bases from J, with 16 bases between. Germline V gene data show CDR1 as MNHEY and CDR2 as SVGEGT. The CDR3 nucleotides are TGTGCCAGCAGTGTCCCGCGCAGGGCGGATGAAAAACTGTTTTTT. Translating gives CASSVPRRADEKLFF.

The V and J genes are TRBV10-3 and TRBJ2-5; 12 nucleotides line up with TRBD2. V dropped 6 bases and J dropped 3; count of bases not matched to a gene: 5. This CDR3 is 15 amino acids long. The germline gives CDR1 ENHRY, CDR2 SYGVKD. CDR3 protein: CAIRDTSGGKETQYF. CDR3 DNA sequence: TGTGCCATCAGAGACACTAGCGGGGGGAAAGAGACCCAGTACTTC.

This clonotype was seen repeatedly, ten times or more. V usage is TRBV5-1 and J usage is TRBJ1-1; unclear D gene. Looked up from germline, CDR1 is SGHRS and CDR2 is YFSETQ. The CDR3 is 14 residues long. V was pared by 0 bases and J by 3 bases, with 9 bases between. DNA for the CDR3: TGCGCCAGCAGCTTGGAGGGCCCGTACACTGAAGCTTTCTTT. Amino acids: CASSLEGPYTEAFF.

As regards this clonotype: The CDR3 ends on some other residue instead of the conserved phenylalanine or tryptophan, so this is likely a read error. The gene calls are TRBV4-3 and TRBJ1-1; D is ambiguous. The V gene's germline CDR1 is LGHNA and CDR2 YSLEER. This CDR3 region has 16 residues. Trimming cost V 0 bases and J 1 base, with 12 bases left between them. DNA for the CDR3: TGCGCCAGCAGCCAAGAATGGGCAGGATCGAACACTGAAGCTTTCTCT. This codes for CASSQEWAGSNTEAFS.

This chain joins TRBV20-1 and TRBJ1-5; 8 nucleotides align to TRBD1. V was clipped by 3 bases and J by 6 bases; unmatched bases: 10. The CDR3 is made up of 15 amino acids. Germline CDR1 is DFQATT and CDR2 is SNEGSKA (reference sequence). CDR3 nucleotides: TGCAGTGCTAGGGATGTACAGGGGGTGGCTCAGCCCCAGCATTTT. As protein: CSARDVQGVAQPQHF.

At least ten counts were recorded for this clonotype. The chain recombines TRBV20-1 with TRBJ1-2; TRBD1 agrees at 8 bases. CDR1 and CDR2 from the germline V gene are DFQATT and SNEGSKA (reference sequence). Unmatched junction bases numbered 4, after V lost 1 base and J lost 3 bases. The CDR3 runs 14 residues. This CDR3 reads CSARGAGGHYGYTF. As DNA, the CDR3 is TGCAGTGCTAGAGGGGCAGGGGGCCACTATGGCTACACCTTC.